The 10 T cell receptor beta chains listed next were all sequenced from one sample in a study of blood T cell repertoires in COVID-19. Sequenced by immunoSEQ multiplex PCR; TCRdb stores in-frame clones only, minus some. This sample has fewer than 250,000 clones; about 88% occur once, and the top ten carry 5% to 7.5%. Sequencing was performed on peripheral blood. All receptors come from a woman in her thirties or forties who had recovered from COVID-19.

The V and J genes are TRBV6-2 or TRBV6-3 and TRBJ2-2, with TRBD2 identical over 8 bases. The trim removed 0 bases at V and 2 bases at J, leaving 2 bases unmatched. The CDR3 loop spans 16 amino acids. Germline V gene sequence: CDR1 MNHEY, CDR2 SVGEGT. CDR3 protein: CASSYSSGTNTGELFF. In DNA form, the CDR3 reads TGTGCCAGCAGTTACTCTAGCGGGACTAACACCGGGGAGCTGTTTTTT.

This clone was observed a few times. This sequence joins TRBV27 and TRBJ1-3; D call uncertain. From germline, CDR1 is MNHEY and CDR2 SMNVEV (reference sequence). CDR3 length equals 18 residues. Trimming removed 0 bases from V and 2 bases from J, with 17 bases in between. CDR3 sequence: CASSLSWAAGIPGNTIYF. The CDR3 nucleotides read TGTGCCAGCAGTTTATCCTGGGCCGCGGGGATCCCTGGAAACACCATATATTTT.

This sequence joins TRBV27 and TRBJ1-6; D is possibly TRBD1 (5 bases). The germline V gene encodes CDR1 MNHEY and CDR2 SMNVEV (reference sequence). The CDR3 covers 18 residues. V dropped 0 bases and J dropped 0 bases, with 12 bases sitting between them. Written as DNA, the CDR3 is TGTGCCAGCAGTTTATCGGGGCAGGACAACTCCTATAATTCACCCCTCCACTTT. Its translation: CASSLSGQDNSYNSPLHF.

This chain connects TRBV29-1 to TRBJ2-1, with TRBD2 matching 11 bases. The germline CDR1 and CDR2 sequences are SQVTM and ANQGSEA. The CDR3 sequence is 14 residues long. Trimming took 6 bases from V and 6 from J; bases not matched to a gene: 7. DNA of the CDR3: TGCAGCGTCGTGACTAGCGGGAATCCCAATGAGCAGTTCTTC. Protein product: CSVVTSGNPNEQFF.

The rearrangement joins TRBV11-2 to TRBJ2-1, with 10 bases fitting TRBD1. The CDR3 runs to 16 residues. The trim removed 1 base at V and 7 bases at J, leaving 7 bases unmatched. The germline gives CDR1 SGHAT, CDR2 FQNNGV. CDR3 residues: CASSLAPTGGGNEQFF. For the CDR3, the DNA is TGTGCCAGCAGCTTAGCTCCGACAGGGGGCGGAAATGAGCAGTTCTTC.

This chain connects TRBV6-2 or TRBV6-3 to TRBJ2-3; TRBD2 aligns across 10 bases. The CDR3 is 16 amino acids. CDR1 is MNHEY and CDR2 is SVGEGT in the germline V gene. Trimming removed 4 bases from V and 5 bases from J; junction bases left unmatched: 9. In DNA, the CDR3 is TGTGCCAGCAGTTTAAGCGGAGCGGGAGGGTTAGATACGCAGTATTTT. Translating gives CASSLSGAGGLDTQYF.

The J gene is TRBJ1-1, the V gene TRBV30, with 11 bases identical to TRBD1. V lost 0 bases to trimming and J lost 4 bases; unmatched junction nucleotides: 1. The V gene's germline CDR1 is GTSNPN and CDR2 SVGIG (reference sequence). This CDR3 has 14 residues. The CDR3 spells CAWSVGQGATEAFF. The CDR3 nucleotides read TGTGCCTGGAGTGTCGGACAGGGGGCCACTGAAGCTTTCTTT.

The chain joins TRBV27 to TRBJ1-1, with D unresolved. The CDR3 length is 12 residues. Between the trimmed V and J ends, which lost 4 bases and 6 bases, there was a span of 9 bases. The germline V gene has CDR1 MNHEY and CDR2 SMNVEV (reference sequence). The CDR3 DNA reads TGTGCCAGCAGTTCGTACGGTTCTGAAGCTTTCTTT. Translated: CASSSYGSEAFF.

The table lists this clone with a count of one. The chain employs TRBV19 and TRBJ2-5; D is unclear. The CDR3 extends over 13 amino acids. The V gene lost 3 bases and the J gene lost 5 bases, with 10 bases spanning the gap. Germline values: CDR1 LNHDA, CDR2 SQIVND (reference sequence). The CDR3 sequence: CASSIQRRETQYF. Here the CDR3 DNA reads TGTGCCAGTAGTATCCAACGTCGGGAGACCCAGTACTTC.

This clone was seen once. The rearrangement uses TRBV7-6 and TRBJ1-1; a possible D gene is TRBD1 (6 bases). The CDR3 runs 14 residues. From germline, CDR1 is SGHVS and CDR2 FNYEAQ. Trimming removed 5 bases at V and 6 bases at J, with 16 bases between. CDR3 residues: CASSPPDRSSEAFF. In DNA form, the CDR3 reads TGTGCCAGCAGCCCGCCCGACAGGTCGTCTGAAGCTTTCTTT. The full variable domain, rest sourced from reference TRBV7-6 and TRBJ1-1, is GAGVSQSPRYKVTKRGQDVALRCDPISGHVSLYWYRQALGQGPEFLTYFNYEAQQDKSGLPNDRFSAERPEGSISTLTIQRTEQRDSAMYRCASSPPDRSSEAFFGQGTRLTVV.